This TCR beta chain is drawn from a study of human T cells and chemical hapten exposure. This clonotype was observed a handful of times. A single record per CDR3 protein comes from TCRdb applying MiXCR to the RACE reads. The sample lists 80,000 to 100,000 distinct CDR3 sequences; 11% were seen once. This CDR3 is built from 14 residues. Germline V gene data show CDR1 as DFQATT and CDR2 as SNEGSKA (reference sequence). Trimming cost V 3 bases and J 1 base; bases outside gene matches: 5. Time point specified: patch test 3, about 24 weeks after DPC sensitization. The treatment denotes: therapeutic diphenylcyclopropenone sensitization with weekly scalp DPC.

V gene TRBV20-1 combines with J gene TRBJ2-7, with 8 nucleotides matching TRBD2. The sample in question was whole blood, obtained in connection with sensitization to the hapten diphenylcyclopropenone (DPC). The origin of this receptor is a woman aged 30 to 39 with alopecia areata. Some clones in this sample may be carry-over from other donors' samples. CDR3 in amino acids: CSARGLGGSYEQYV. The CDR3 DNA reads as TGCAGTGCTAGGGGACTAGGGGGTTCCTACGAGCAGTACGTC.